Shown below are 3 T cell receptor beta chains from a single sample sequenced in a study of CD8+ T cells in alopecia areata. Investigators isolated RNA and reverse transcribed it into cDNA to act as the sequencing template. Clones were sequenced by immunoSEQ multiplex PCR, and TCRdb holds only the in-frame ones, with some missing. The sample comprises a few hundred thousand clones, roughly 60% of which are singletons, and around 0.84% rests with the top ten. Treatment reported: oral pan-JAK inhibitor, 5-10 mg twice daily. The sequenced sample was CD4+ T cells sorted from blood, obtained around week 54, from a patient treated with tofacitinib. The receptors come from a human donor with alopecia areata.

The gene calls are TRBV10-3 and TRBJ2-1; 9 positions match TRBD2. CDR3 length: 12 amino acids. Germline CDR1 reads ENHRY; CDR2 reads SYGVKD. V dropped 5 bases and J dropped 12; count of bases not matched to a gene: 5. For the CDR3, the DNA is TGTGCCATCAGTCCTAGCGGGGTTTTGCAGTTCTTC. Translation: CAISPSGVLQFF.

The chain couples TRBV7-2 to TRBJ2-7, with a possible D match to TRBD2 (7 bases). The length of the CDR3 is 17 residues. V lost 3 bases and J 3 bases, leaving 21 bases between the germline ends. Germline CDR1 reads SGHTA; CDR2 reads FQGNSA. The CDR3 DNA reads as TGTGCCAGCAGCTTCCCTTTGAGGGGGGGGATCCTCTACGAGCAGTACTTC. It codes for CASSFPLRGGILYEQYF.

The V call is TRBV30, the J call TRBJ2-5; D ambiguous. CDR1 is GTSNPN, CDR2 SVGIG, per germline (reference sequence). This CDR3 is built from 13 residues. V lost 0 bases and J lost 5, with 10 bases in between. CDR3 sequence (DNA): TGTGCCTGGAGTGTATTCGGGTTGGAGACCCAGTACTTC. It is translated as CAWSVFGLETQYF.